The 9 T cell receptor beta chains presented below share a single source sample, sequenced in a study of T cell responses to AZD1222 COVID-19 vaccine. Sequenced by immunoSEQ multiplex PCR; TCRdb stores in-frame clones only, minus some. Altogether around 94,000 clones are present, almost 85% being singletons, with the ten largest covering over 15%. This specimen was peripheral blood, taken on day 0 of AZD1222 vaccination. These TCRs come from an adult in good health.

V is TRBV5-4 and J is TRBJ2-7; 8 bases are shared with TRBD1. Germline CDR1 SGHNT, CDR2 YYREEE (reference sequence). The CDR3 runs 13 residues. Trimming removed 4 bases from V and 6 bases from J; junction bases left unmatched: 6. The CDR3 nucleotides read TGTGCCAGCAGCGAGGGACAGGTAGGCGAGCAGTACTTC. This codes for CASSEGQVGEQYF.

This clone was counted a few times. This chain connects TRBV6-5 to TRBJ1-2, with 7 bases identical to TRBD1. Germline V gene sequence: CDR1 MNHEY, CDR2 SVGAGI. This CDR3 has 13 amino acids. The trim removed 6 bases at V and 4 bases at J, leaving 5 bases unmatched. Here the CDR3 reads CASSQGGFYGYTF. The CDR3 region has the DNA TGTGCCAGCAGCCAGGGGGGATTCTATGGCTACACCTTC.

The chain has TRBV14 and TRBJ2-3, with D hard to call. Germline values: CDR1 SGHDN, CDR2 FVKESK. V dropped 1 base and J dropped 9 bases, with 8 bases sitting between them. The CDR3 covers 12 residues. CDR3 in DNA: TGTGCCAGCAGCCAAGGGTCGGGCACGCAGTATTTT. Translated: CASSQGSGTQYF.

The V call is TRBV28, the J call TRBJ1-2; D is unresolved. The germline V and J ends were trimmed by 3 bases and 2 bases, with 7 bases remaining between them. CDR1 is MDHEN, CDR2 SYDVKM, per germline. The CDR3 is 13 residues long. As DNA, the CDR3 is TGTGCCAGCAGTTTGAGCAGGAACTATGGCTACACCTTC. Its protein is CASSLSRNYGYTF.

The rearrangement joins TRBV5-4 to TRBJ1-2; the D gene is possibly TRBD1 (5 bases). CDR3 length: 13 amino acids. Trimming took 0 bases from V and 7 from J, leaving 10 bases between them. In germline, CDR1 is SGHNT, CDR2 YYREEE (reference sequence). The CDR3 sequence: CASSLGQFFGYTF. The CDR3 nucleotides read TGTGCCAGCAGCTTGGGACAGTTTTTTGGCTACACCTTC. The full variable domain, completed using reference TRBV5-4 and TRBJ1-2, is ETGVTQSPTHLIKTRGQQVTLRCSSQSGHNTVSWYQQALGQGPQFIFQYYREEENGRGNFPPRFSGLQFPNYSSELNVNALELDDSALYLCASSLGQFFGYTFGSGTRLTVV.

This sequence joins TRBV5-5 and TRBJ2-2; D is unresolved. This CDR3 region has 12 residues. CDR1 is SGHKS, CDR2 YYEKEE, per germline (reference sequence). Trimming pared 4 bases from V and 0 bases from J, leaving 1 base between. CDR3 in amino acids: CASSPNTGELFF. CDR3 bases: TGTGCCAGCAGCCCGAACACCGGGGAGCTGTTTTTT.

The chain employs TRBV6-5 and TRBJ1-2; D not certain. Per the germline V gene, CDR1 is MNHEY and CDR2 is SVGAGI. The CDR3 consists of 12 residues. V was pared by 7 bases and J by 1 base, with 7 bases between. CDR3 coding DNA: TGTGCCAGCATTACAGATAACTATGGCTACACCTTC. This encodes CASITDNYGYTF.

This sequence joins TRBV7-6 and TRBJ1-1, with 7 bases identical to TRBD1. Germline V CDR1 and CDR2: SGHVS, FNYEAQ. With 6 bases clipped from V and 3 bases from J, the junction kept 7 bases outside the gene matches. CDR3 length: 14 amino acids. The CDR3 DNA is TGTGCCAGCAGATGGGGACAGTACGACACTGAAGCTTTCTTT. This translates into CASRWGQYDTEAFF.

The sample holds one count of this clone. The rearrangement joins TRBV5-4 to TRBJ2-6; TRBD1 might be the D (6 bases). The CDR3 is 16 amino acids. Germline V CDR1 and CDR2: SGHNT, YYREEE (reference sequence). Trimming took 1 base from V and 2 from J, leaving 10 bases between them. In DNA form, the CDR3 reads TGTGCCAGCAGCTTGACACAGGGTACTGGGGCCAACGTCCTGACTTTC. It is translated as CASSLTQGTGANVLTF. Based on the CDR3 plus reference TRBV5-4 and TRBJ2-6, the full variable domain is ETGVTQSPTHLIKTRGQQVTLRCSSQSGHNTVSWYQQALGQGPQFIFQYYREEENGRGNFPPRFSGLQFPNYSSELNVNALELDDSALYLCASSLTQGTGANVLTFGAGSRLTVL.